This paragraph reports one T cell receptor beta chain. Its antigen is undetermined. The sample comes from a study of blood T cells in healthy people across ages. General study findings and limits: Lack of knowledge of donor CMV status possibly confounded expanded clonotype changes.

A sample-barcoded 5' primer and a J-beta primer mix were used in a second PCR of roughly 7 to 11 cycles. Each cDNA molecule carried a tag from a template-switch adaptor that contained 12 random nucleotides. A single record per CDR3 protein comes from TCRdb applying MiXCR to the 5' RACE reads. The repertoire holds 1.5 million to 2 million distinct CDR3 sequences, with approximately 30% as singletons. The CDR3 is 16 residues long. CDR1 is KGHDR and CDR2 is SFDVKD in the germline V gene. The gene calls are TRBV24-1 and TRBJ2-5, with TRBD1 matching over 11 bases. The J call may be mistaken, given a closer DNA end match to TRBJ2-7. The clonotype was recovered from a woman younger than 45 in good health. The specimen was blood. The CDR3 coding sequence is TGTGCCACCAGTGACCAAAAGCGGGACAGGGGGACCGAGCAGTACTTC. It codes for CATSDQKRDRGTEQYF.